These T cell receptor beta chains were read from a single sample in a study of shared clonotypes between healthy human individuals. The protocol was immunoSEQ multiplex PCR, while the TCRdb copy is restricted to in-frame clones and leaves out a portion. The data show roughly 2,000,000 clones, 85% to 95% seen once. Sequences were obtained from naive CD8+ T cells sorted from blood. These receptors were collected from a man between 18 and 29 years old in good health. The CDR3 runs from the conserved cysteine through the conserved F or W. D genes are given only for firm matches. Only part of the rows carry a size: once, few, many, or a class if the clone is expanded.

V gene	D gene	clone size	J gene	CDR3 length	CDR3 protein	CDR3 DNA
TRBV19	.	.	TRBJ1-4	13	CASSVGTNEKLFF	TGTGCCAGCTCCGTTGGAACTAATGAAAAACTGTTTTTT
TRBV6-1	TRBD1	.	TRBJ2-2	15	CASEDRTTNTGELFF	TGTGCCAGCGAGGACAGGACGACGAACACCGGGGAGCTGTTTTTT
TRBV14	.	.	TRBJ2-3	13	CASSQYDPDTQYF	TGTGCCAGCAGCCAATATGACCCCGATACGCAGTATTTT
TRBV7-9	TRBD1	.	TRBJ1-1	17	CASSSIWTGDFNTEAFF	TGTGCCAGCAGCTCCATCTGGACAGGGGATTTCAACACTGAAGCTTTCTTT
TRBV5-6	.	.	TRBJ1-2	13	CASGRVEDYGYTF	TGTGCCAGCGGCAGAGTTGAGGACTATGGCTACACCTTC
TRBV19	.	once	TRBJ1-2	15	CASTVKRATDYGYTF	TGTGCCAGTACTGTAAAGAGGGCCACGGACTATGGCTACACCTTC
TRBV30	.	.	TRBJ2-1	15	CAWSAGPGVNNEQFF	TGTGCCTGGAGTGCCGGACCGGGGGTGAACAATGAGCAGTTCTTC
TRBV7-9	TRBD2	once	TRBJ2-5	16	CASSFPLGLAEETQYF	TGTGCCAGCAGCTTTCCCCTCGGACTAGCGGAAGAGACCCAGTACTTC
TRBV7-2	TRBD1	.	TRBJ1-1	16	CASSLAGQGVSTEAFF	TGTGCCAGCAGCTTAGCGGGGCAGGGGGTGAGCACTGAAGCTTTCTTT
TRBV27	.	.	TRBJ2-3	13	CASSSLPADTQYF	TGTGCCAGCAGTTCCCTCCCTGCAGATACGCAGTATTTT
TRBV5-1	TRBD2	.	TRBJ2-1	14	CASSPGTSLPEQFF	TGCGCCAGCAGCCCCGGGACTAGCTTGCCTGAGCAGTTCTTC